This T cell receptor (beta chain) emerged from a study of shared clonotypes between healthy human individuals. Study-level results: Large sequencing depth failed to make sorted-subset sequencing complete, rarefaction showed. Owing to a small donor count, the genetic and exposure-history diversity represented was limited.

Positive CCR7 selection of CD45RO-negative cells yielded the naive CD8 cells, and terminally differentiated effector memory CD45RA+ cells were excluded. Donation came from healthy HIV-negative adults that had no recent acute infections or vaccinations. V lost 3 bases to trimming and J lost 5 bases; unmatched junction nucleotides: 10. The CDR3 is 16 amino acids. Germline values: CDR1 SGHVS, CDR2 FNYEAQ. This clone was picked up one time. Its antigen remains unknown. The genomic DNA of each subset was split evenly across several immunoSEQ plates. TCRdb's table, derived via immunoSEQ multiplex PCR, lists solely in-frame clones and lacks some. The data hold about 2 million clones, with over 85% observed a single time.

The rearrangement joins TRBV7-6 to TRBJ2-7, with 10 bases identical to TRBD2. Sequences were obtained from naive CD8+ T cells sorted from blood. This sequence was found in a man between 18 and 35 years old in good health. The CDR3 coding sequence is TGTGCCAGCAGCTTTACGATTAGCGGGGGGTGGAACGAGCAGTACTTC. Encoded protein: CASSFTISGGWNEQYF.